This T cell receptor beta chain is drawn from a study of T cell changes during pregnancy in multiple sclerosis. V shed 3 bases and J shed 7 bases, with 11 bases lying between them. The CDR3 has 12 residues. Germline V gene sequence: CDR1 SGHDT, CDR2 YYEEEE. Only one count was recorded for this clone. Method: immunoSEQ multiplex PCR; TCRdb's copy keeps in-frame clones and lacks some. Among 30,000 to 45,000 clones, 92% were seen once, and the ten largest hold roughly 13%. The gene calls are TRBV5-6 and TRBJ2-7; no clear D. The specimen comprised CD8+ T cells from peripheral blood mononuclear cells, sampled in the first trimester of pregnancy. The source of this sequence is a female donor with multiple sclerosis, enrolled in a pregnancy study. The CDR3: CASSSAYREQYF. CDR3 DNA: TGTGCCAGCAGCTCTGCCTATCGAGAGCAGTACTTC.